The source of this TCR beta chain is a study of blood T cell repertoires in COVID-19. As for the study in general: The origin of the acute and convalescent COVID-19 samples was the United States, Italy and Spain.

Participants were aged 18 to 89 years from roughly 26 US areas. Allocation to cohorts depended on clinical history reported by the participants. Cohort 3 donors counted as recovered after two negative PCRs, clearance, or resolved symptoms. Sequencing used immunoSEQ multiplex PCR; TCRdb keeps in-frame clones, though not all of them. The table includes some 200,000 clones, around 90% detected once. CDR3 size: 16 residues. J gave up 9 bases and V 3 bases, and 10 bases lay outside the gene matches. In germline, CDR1 is SGHRS, CDR2 YFSETQ. This sequence was found in a young woman who had recovered from COVID-19. The sequencing input was PBMCs or T cells enriched from blood (not recorded which). V is TRBV5-1 and J is TRBJ2-1, with 12 bases aligning to TRBD2. CDR3 residues: CASSYMTSGRVGEQFF. The DNA for the CDR3 is TGCGCCAGCAGCTACATGACTAGCGGGAGAGTCGGTGAGCAGTTCTTC.